A single sample is the source of the 24 T cell receptor beta chains below, sequenced in a study of blood T cell repertoires in COVID-19. The repertoire was sequenced with immunoSEQ multiplex PCR; TCRdb's copy has only in-frame clones and lacks some. Of approximately 260,000 clones listed, nearly 90% were seen once; the top ten hold more than 1.5%. Sequencing was done on a sample of PBMCs or T cells enriched from blood (not recorded which). The receptors here all came from a woman aged 55 to 70 who had recovered from COVID-19.

This rearrangement joins TRBV10-2 to TRBJ1-5, with D perhaps TRBD1 (5 bases). Germline V gives CDR1 WSHSY, CDR2 SAAADI. V was pared by 3 bases and J by 7 bases, with 10 bases between. The length of the CDR3 is 13 residues. This CDR3 is CASSEQARQPQHF. CDR3 bases: TGCGCCAGCAGTGAACAGGCGCGACAGCCCCAGCATTTT.

The CDR3 region is CASSSQGSGANVLTF. CDR3 nucleotide sequence: TGTGCCAGCAGTTCACAGGGGTCTGGGGCCAACGTCCTGACTTTC. The chain is built from TRBV6-5 and TRBJ2-6; 7 bases match TRBD1. Germline assignment: CDR1 MNHEY and CDR2 SVGAGI. The V and J ends lost 4 bases and 1 base, in that order; junction bases with no gene match: 1. This CDR3 has 15 amino acids.

This rearrangement joins TRBV19 to TRBJ2-4; D call uncertain. Germline V lookup: CDR1 LNHDA, CDR2 SQIVND (reference sequence). The CDR3 sequence is 15 residues long. V was shortened by 4 bases and J by 0 bases, with 10 bases between the two germline ends. Here the CDR3 DNA reads TGTGCCAGTAGTACCCCACAGCTAGCCAAAAACATTCAGTACTTC. It is translated as CASSTPQLAKNIQYF.

This clone was seen only a few times. This rearrangement joins TRBV30 to TRBJ1-1; 8 nucleotides agree with TRBD1. This CDR3 comprises 13 residues. Germline CDR1 reads GTSNPN; CDR2 reads SVGIG (reference sequence). V was clipped by 6 bases and J by 11 bases; unmatched bases: 14. The CDR3 nucleotides are TGTGCCTGCGCCCCGAGCAGGGGGCTGTCTGCTTTCTTT. This codes for CACAPSRGLSAFF.

V usage is TRBV27 and J usage is TRBJ1-4; unclear D gene. CDR1 is MNHEY, CDR2 SMNVEV, per germline (reference sequence). The CDR3 extends over 15 amino acids. Deletions cut 6 bases from V and 8 bases from J, with 19 bases between. CDR3 nucleotide sequence: TGTGCCAGCAGGCCGGGTCCGGGGTTAGGGGAAAAACTGTTTTTT. Residues: CASRPGPGLGEKLFF.

This chain uses TRBV6-1 with TRBJ2-7; D may be TRBD1 (6 bases). Germline loops: CDR1 MNHNS, CDR2 SASEGT. V lost 1 base to trimming and J lost 5 bases, with 12 bases between them. This CDR3 comprises 14 residues. This chain's CDR3 is CASSEGQALHEQYF. CDR3 in DNA: TGTGCCAGCAGTGAAGGACAGGCCCTCCACGAGCAGTACTTC.

The chain joins TRBV9 to TRBJ2-7; D is perhaps TRBD1 (7 bases). Germline CDR1 and CDR2: SGDLS and YYNGEE. The CDR3 contains 16 residues. The ends were cut back, 2 bases at V and 3 bases at J, with 18 bases in the middle. The CDR3 nucleotides read TGTGCCAGCAGCGTCGGCGGGACAGACCGATACTACGAGCAGTACTTC. Translating it yields CASSVGGTDRYYEQYF.

The chain couples TRBV5-4 to TRBJ1-2; D unresolved. The CDR3 is 14 residues long. V was trimmed by 10 bases and J by 4 bases, leaving 20 bases between them. The V gene's germline CDR1 is SGHNT and CDR2 YYREEE (reference sequence). The CDR3 DNA is TGTGCCTCTCAGCCGGGTTCAACCCCCTATGGCTACACCTTC. As protein: CASQPGSTPYGYTF.

This chain links TRBV5-1 with TRBJ1-1, with 10 nucleotides matching TRBD1. This CDR3 contains 16 residues. After removal of 7 bases from V and 5 bases from J, the junction contained 14 bases not matched to a gene. CDR1 and CDR2 from the germline V gene are SGHRS and YFSETQ. The CDR3 DNA follows: TGCGCCAGCTACCCAGGGGTCGGACAGGGGGATACTGAAGCTTTCTTT. It codes for CASYPGVGQGDTEAFF.

V and J are TRBV7-9 and TRBJ2-7; D gene unclear. The V end lost 5 bases, the J end lost 0 bases, and 14 bases lay between the germline ends. CDR1 and CDR2 (germline): SEHNR, FQNEAQ (reference sequence). The CDR3 contains 15 residues. Here the CDR3 reads CASSTSLLSSYEQYF. CDR3 DNA: TGTGCCAGCAGCACCAGTTTGCTCAGCTCCTACGAGCAGTACTTC.

The rearrangement links TRBV7-2 to TRBJ2-5; 13 bases agree with TRBD2. The trim removed 5 bases at V and 5 bases at J, leaving 8 bases unmatched. In germline, CDR1 is SGHTA, CDR2 FQGNSA. The CDR3 spans 16 residues. CDR3 bases: TGTGCCAGCAGCCTGCTGGGGACTAGCGGGGTGGAGACCCAGTACTTC. Its translation is CASSLLGTSGVETQYF.

The chain employs TRBV11-3 and TRBJ2-3; 9 bases are a match to TRBD2. The ends lost 4 bases at V and 8 bases at J; junction bases unmatched: 13. The CDR3 length is 16 residues. Germline values: CDR1 SGHNT, CDR2 YENEEA. The CDR3 reads CASSSSFAGGLSTQYF. CDR3 DNA: TGTGCCAGCAGCTCCTCGTTTGCGGGGGGGCTGAGTACGCAGTATTTT.

V and J are TRBV27 and TRBJ1-6, with TRBD1 matching 8 bases. There are 13 residues in the CDR3. The germline V gene encodes CDR1 MNHEY and CDR2 SMNVEV (reference sequence). V lost 6 bases to trimming and J lost 9 bases; unmatched junction nucleotides: 4. As DNA, the CDR3 is TGTGCCAGCAGCCAAGACAGGGGTTCACCCCTCCACTTT. It is translated as CASSQDRGSPLHF.

The V and J genes are TRBV21-1 and TRBJ1-2; the DNA was not used to check the table's D call, TRBD1. TRBV21-1 is described as a pseudogene. This CDR3 is built from 17 residues. The CDR3 DNA sequence: TGTGCCAGCAGCAAAGATATTATGGGACAGAAAAACTATGGCTACACCTTC. Translated: CASSKDIMGQKNYGYTF.

The rearrangement links TRBV9 to TRBJ2-7; perhaps TRBD2 as D (5 bases). Germline CDR1 reads SGDLS; CDR2 reads YYNGEE. V was shortened by 10 bases and J by 2 bases, with 13 bases between the two germline ends. The CDR3 consists of 12 residues. CDR3 nucleotides: TGTGCCTCGGGAATCGGCCCCTACGAGCAGTACTTC. Its translation is CASGIGPYEQYF.

This clone was found once. The rearrangement links TRBV7-3 to TRBJ2-3; 11 bases are a match to TRBD2. Germline CDR1 reads SGHTA; CDR2 reads FQGTGA. The CDR3 loop spans 16 amino acids. V was clipped by 3 bases and J by 0 bases; unmatched bases: 2. Here the CDR3 reads CASSFSGGASTDTQYF. CDR3 DNA: TGTGCCAGCAGCTTTAGCGGGGGGGCTAGCACAGATACGCAGTATTTT.

The chain couples TRBV4-1 to TRBJ1-2; TRBD1 might be the D (6 bases). CDR3 size: 15 residues. Trimming removed 3 bases at V and 4 bases at J, with 15 bases between. Germline assignment: CDR1 MGHRA and CDR2 YSYEKL. The CDR3 sequence: CASSHRDIWSYGYTF. The CDR3 DNA is TGCGCCAGCAGCCATCGGGACATCTGGAGCTATGGCTACACCTTC.

The genes are TRBV7-6 and TRBJ2-7; D is possibly TRBD1 (5 bases). V gave up 1 base and J gave up 4 bases, with 11 bases separating them. The germline CDR1 and CDR2 sequences are SGHVS and FNYEAQ. The CDR3 is 14 amino acids. In DNA form, the CDR3 reads TGTGCCAGCAGCTTAGGTGGCAGGGCATACGAGCAGTACTTC. Amino acids: CASSLGGRAYEQYF. The full variable domain, in which reference TRBV7-6 and TRBJ2-7 provide the parts outside the CDR3, is GAGVSQSPRYKVTKRGQDVALRCDPISGHVSLYWYRQALGQGPEFLTYFNYEAQQDKSGLPNDRFSAERPEGSISTLTIQRTEQRDSAMYRCASSLGGRAYEQYFGPGTRLTVT.

This clone appeared a few times. The chain combines TRBV4-1 with TRBJ1-2; no clear D. This CDR3 has 15 residues. V gave up 7 bases and J gave up 6 bases, with 21 bases separating them. Germline CDR1 reads MGHRA; CDR2 reads YSYEKL. Written as DNA, the CDR3 is TGCGCCAGCACGCAAGAGTTGACGGAACTAAATGGCTACACCTTC. This encodes CASTQELTELNGYTF.

This sequence joins TRBV3-1 (or the pseudogene TRBV3-2) and TRBJ1-6; D is uncertain. Germline V gene sequence: CDR1 LGHDT, CDR2 YNNKEL (reference sequence). The CDR3 runs 13 residues. The V gene lost 6 bases and the J gene lost 8 bases, with 11 bases spanning the gap. Written as DNA, the CDR3 is TGTGCCAGCAGACTTGGGAGGGATTCACCCCTCCACTTT. Translation: CASRLGRDSPLHF.

The gene calls are TRBV5-1 and TRBJ1-2; the match to TRBD1 covers 12 bases. This CDR3 has 14 residues. Per germline, CDR1 SGHRS and CDR2 YFSETQ. V lost 4 bases to trimming and J lost 8 bases; unmatched junction nucleotides: 6. CDR3 bases: TGCGCCAGCAGCGAAGGGACAGGGGGCAGCGGCTACACCTTC. It encodes CASSEGTGGSGYTF.

The rearrangement links TRBV10-1 to TRBJ1-1; TRBD1 matches 7 bases. Trimming took 0 bases from V and 11 from J; bases not matched to a gene: 6. CDR1 WNHNN and CDR2 SYGVQD come from the germline V gene (reference sequence). The CDR3 is 13 residues long. The CDR3 sequence is CASSESQVQGAFF. As DNA, the CDR3 is TGCGCCAGCAGTGAGTCTCAGGTACAGGGGGCTTTCTTT.

The chain is built from TRBV3-1 (or the pseudogene TRBV3-2) and TRBJ2-1; 7 bases match TRBD1. The CDR3 loop spans 16 amino acids. The germline gives CDR1 LGHDT, CDR2 YNNKEL (reference sequence). The V gene end was trimmed by 4 bases and the J gene end by 4 bases; junction bases not matched to a gene: 10. The CDR3 here is CASSLSGQVRYNEQFF. In DNA, the CDR3 is TGTGCCAGCAGCCTCTCTGGACAGGTTCGGTACAATGAGCAGTTCTTC.

CDR3 loop: CASPPRAGGQESQYF. The CDR3 bases are TGCGCCAGCCCTCCACGAGCGGGAGGTCAGGAATCGCAGTATTTT. The V call is TRBV5-1, the J call TRBJ2-3; the match to TRBD2 covers 9 bases. This CDR3 spans 15 amino acids. From germline, CDR1 is SGHRS and CDR2 YFSETQ. Losses at the gene ends were 7 bases for V and 10 bases for J; bases not matched to a gene: 16.